These 9 T cell receptor beta chains originate from one sample sequenced in a study of blood T cells in healthy people across ages. Combining a sample-barcoded 5' primer with a J-beta primer mix, a second PCR ran for about 6 to 11 cycles. TCRdb ran MiXCR on the 5' RACE reads and lists one entry per CDR3 protein. Among hundreds of thousands of distinct CDR3 sequences listed, 58% were seen once. The sample consisted of blood. These receptors all stem from a man in his sixties in good health.

There are a few counts of this clonotype. The chain uses TRBV7-9 and TRBJ2-6; D is perhaps TRBD1 or TRBD2 (5 bases each). CDR3 length: 15 residues. V lost 0 bases, J lost 5 bases, and 8 bases lay in between. The V gene's germline CDR1 is SEHNR and CDR2 FQNEAQ (reference sequence). CDR3 sequence reads: CASSLAEGRANVLTF. DNA for the CDR3: TGTGCCAGCAGCTTAGCAGAGGGGCGGGCCAACGTCCTGACTTTC.

The CDR3 coding sequence is TGTGCCAGCAGTGTTCGGAACACCTATAATTCACCCCTCCACTTT. Protein: CASSVRNTYNSPLHF. This chain connects TRBV2 to TRBJ1-6; the D is unclear. This CDR3 comprises 15 residues. V lost 4 bases and J lost 2, with 9 bases in between. Germline-derived CDR1 and CDR2 are SNHLY and FYNNEI.

V is TRBV20-1 and J is TRBJ2-3, with D maybe TRBD1 (5 bases). V was shortened by 1 base and J by 0 bases, with 11 bases between the two germline ends. Germline CDR1 reads DFQATT; CDR2 reads SNEGSKA (reference sequence). The CDR3 is 15 amino acids. In nucleotides, the CDR3 is TGCAGTGCTAGAGCTGGGTCAGGGAGCACAGATACGCAGTATTTT. Translation: CSARAGSGSTDTQYF.

This chain links TRBV20-1 with TRBJ2-5, with D perhaps TRBD2 (5 bases). The CDR3 sequence is 12 residues long. With 0 bases removed from V and 7 bases from J, the gap between germline ends came to 9 bases. Per germline, CDR1 DFQATT and CDR2 SNEGSKA (reference sequence). The CDR3 DNA follows: TGCAGTGCTAGAGATCTTGAGGGGACCCAGTACTTC. As protein: CSARDLEGTQYF.

This chain joins TRBV3-1 and TRBJ2-5; no definite D call. The CDR3 is 13 amino acids. Between the trimmed V and J ends, which lost 3 bases and 0 bases, there was a span of 5 bases. From germline, CDR1 is LGHDT and CDR2 YNNKEL (reference sequence). The CDR3 loop is CASSQSYQETQYF. The CDR3 coding sequence is TGTGCCAGCAGCCAGTCGTACCAAGAGACCCAGTACTTC.

This clonotype was counted ten times or more. The gene calls are TRBV29-1 and TRBJ2-5, with D perhaps matching TRBD2 (6 bases). CDR1 is SQVTM and CDR2 is ANQGSEA in the germline V gene. The ends were cut back, 3 bases at V and 6 bases at J, with 11 bases in the middle. The length of the CDR3 is 12 residues. CDR3 protein: CSVDVGGKTQYF. In nucleotides, the CDR3 is TGCAGCGTTGATGTCGGAGGGAAGACCCAGTACTTC.

V and J are TRBV6-1 and TRBJ2-7, with 9 nucleotides matching TRBD1. Germline CDR1 and CDR2: MNHNS and SASEGT. Unmatched junction bases numbered 12, after V lost 2 bases and J lost 7 bases. The CDR3 loop spans 16 amino acids. In nucleotides, the CDR3 is TGTGCCAGCAGTGAAAGACCCGGGACAGGGTACGATGAGCAGTACTTC. It is translated as CASSERPGTGYDEQYF.

J is TRBJ1-1 and V is TRBV20-1; 8 nucleotides align to TRBD1. V was pared by 0 bases and J by 3 bases, with 12 bases of the junction left unmatched. CDR1 and CDR2 from the germline V gene are DFQATT and SNEGSKA (reference sequence). The CDR3 is 17 amino acids. The CDR3 DNA reads as TGCAGTGCTAGAGATCTTACAGGGGGAGTCTTAGACACTGAAGCTTTCTTT. Its translation: CSARDLTGGVLDTEAFF.

This clonotype has a single count. The chain couples TRBV12-3 or TRBV12-4 to TRBJ2-3; the match to TRBD1 covers 7 bases. This CDR3 has 11 amino acids. V lost 4 bases, J lost 10 bases, and 2 bases stayed unmatched. The CDR3: CASSWTGAQYF. The CDR3 DNA reads TGTGCCAGCAGTTGGACAGGTGCGCAGTATTTT.